This T cell receptor (beta chain) was obtained from a study of cytomegalovirus exposure and HLA in healthy donors. Findings of the study overall: Diagnosis of cytomegalovirus status made by the classifier reportedly showed high specificity and sensitivity. It was found in a later analysis that first-cohort TCR clusters tended to co-occur in the 100 to 150 validation repertoires. Researchers reported that three CMV-associated chains were confirmed in vitro as CMV antigen-specific.

Comments on this clone: Its target is unknown.

The ends were cut back, 0 bases at V and 4 bases at J, with 8 bases in the middle. Germline-derived CDR1 and CDR2 are SGHTS and YDEGEE. The CDR3 is made up of 14 amino acids. The method was immunoSEQ multiplex PCR; TCRdb's version includes in-frame clones alone and lacks a portion of them. The data hold roughly 200,000 clones, with about 81% observed a single time. The chain is built from TRBV5-8 and TRBJ2-1, with D perhaps matching TRBD1 (5 bases). The sequence was collected from a woman aged 25 to 39 in good health and CMV-seronegative. The sample consisted of PBMCs. The CDR3 loop is CASSLGQNYNEQFF. CDR3 coding DNA: TGTGCCAGCAGCTTGGGACAGAATTACAATGAGCAGTTCTTC. Looking up the rest from reference TRBV5-8 and TRBJ2-1 gives the full variable domain: EAGVTQSPTHLIKTRGQQATLRCSPISGHTSVYWYQQALGLGLQFLLWYDEGEERNRGNFPPRFSGRQFPNYSSELNVNALELEDSALYLCASSLGQNYNEQFFGPGTRLTVL.